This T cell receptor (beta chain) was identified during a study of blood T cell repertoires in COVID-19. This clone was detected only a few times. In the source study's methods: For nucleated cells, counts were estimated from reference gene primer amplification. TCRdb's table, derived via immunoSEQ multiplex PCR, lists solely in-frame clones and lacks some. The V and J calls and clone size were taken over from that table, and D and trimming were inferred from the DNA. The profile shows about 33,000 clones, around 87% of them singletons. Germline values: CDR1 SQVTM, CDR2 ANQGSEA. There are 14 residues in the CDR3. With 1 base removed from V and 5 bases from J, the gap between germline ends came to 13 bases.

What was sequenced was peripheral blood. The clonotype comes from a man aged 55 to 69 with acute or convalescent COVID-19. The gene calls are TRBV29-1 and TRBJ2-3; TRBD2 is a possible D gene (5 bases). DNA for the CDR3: TGCAGCGTTGAAGTGCGAGGACTGCAAGATACGCAGTATTTT. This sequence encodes CSVEVRGLQDTQYF.